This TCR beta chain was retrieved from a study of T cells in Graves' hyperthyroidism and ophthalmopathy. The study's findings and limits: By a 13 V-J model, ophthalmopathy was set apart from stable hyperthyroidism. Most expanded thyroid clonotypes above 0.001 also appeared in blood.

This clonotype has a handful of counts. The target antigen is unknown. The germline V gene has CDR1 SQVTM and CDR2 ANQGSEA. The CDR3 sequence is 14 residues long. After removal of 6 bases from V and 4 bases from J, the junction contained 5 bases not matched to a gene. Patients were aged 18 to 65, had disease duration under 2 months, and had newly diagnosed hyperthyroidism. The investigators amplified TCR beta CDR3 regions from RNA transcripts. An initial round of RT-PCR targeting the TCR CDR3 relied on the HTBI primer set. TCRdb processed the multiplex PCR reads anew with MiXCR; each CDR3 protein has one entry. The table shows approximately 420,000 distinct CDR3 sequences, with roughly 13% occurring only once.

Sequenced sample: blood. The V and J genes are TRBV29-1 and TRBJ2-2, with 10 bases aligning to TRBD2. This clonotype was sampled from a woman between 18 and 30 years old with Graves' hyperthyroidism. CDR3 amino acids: CSVLAGVPTGELFF. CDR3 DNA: TGCAGCGTCCTAGCGGGAGTCCCCACCGGGGAGCTGTTTTTT.